This T cell receptor beta chain stems from a study of T cells after yellow fever vaccination. TCRdb analysed the 5' RACE reads with MiXCR anew, one entry per CDR3 protein. This sample carries more than 25,000 distinct CDR3 sequences, approximately 6.5% of them seen once, and the ten largest clones take roughly 25%. This clonotype was recorded at least ten times. The J segment lost 0 bases and the V segment lost 7 bases, leaving 6 bases of the junction unmatched. The CDR3 consists of 15 residues. Germline V CDR1 and CDR2: LNHDA, SQIVND (reference sequence). The receptor was isolated from a man aged 25-45 years who received the YFV17D yellow fever vaccine. The chain has TRBV19 and TRBJ1-5; 7 positions match TRBD1. Sample: PBMCs, either bulk or a sorted T-cell subset (CD4+, CD8+, memory, or dextramer-sorted; not recorded which), taken on the day of the yellow fever booster vaccination. CDR3 residues: CASTEGQASNQPQHF. The DNA of the CDR3 is TGTGCCAGTACCGAAGGACAGGCTAGCAATCAGCCCCAGCATTTT.